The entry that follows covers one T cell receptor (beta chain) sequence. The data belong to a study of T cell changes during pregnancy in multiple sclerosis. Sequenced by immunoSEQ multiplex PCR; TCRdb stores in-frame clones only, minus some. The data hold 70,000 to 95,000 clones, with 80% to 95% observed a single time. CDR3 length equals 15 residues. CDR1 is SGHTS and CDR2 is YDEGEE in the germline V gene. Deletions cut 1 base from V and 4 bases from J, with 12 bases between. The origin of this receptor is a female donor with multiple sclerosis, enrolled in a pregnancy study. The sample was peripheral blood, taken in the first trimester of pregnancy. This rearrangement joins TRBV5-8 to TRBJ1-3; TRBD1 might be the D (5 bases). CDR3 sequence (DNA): TGTGCCAGCAGCTTGTCAGGGCATTGGGGAAACACCATATATTTT. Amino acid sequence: CASSLSGHWGNTIYF.